The clone carrying this T cell receptor (beta chain) occurred many times. This sample was included in a study of T and B cells in COVID-19 patients. Trimming took off 4 bases at V and 9 bases at J, with 14 bases between the two ends. The CDR3 consists of 13 residues. Germline CDR1 MNHEY, CDR2 SMNVEV (reference sequence). TRB rearrangements were amplified by multiplex PCR with BIOMED2 TRB-A/B primers. TCRdb recomputed calls from the multiplex PCR reads with MiXCR, one row per CDR3 protein. The data show about 15,000 distinct CDR3 sequences, 25% to 30% seen once. Blood genomic DNA input for TRB amplification was roughly 220-500 ng.

Sequenced sample: blood. The source is a human donor who had recovered from COVID-19. V usage is TRBV27 and J usage is TRBJ2-3; tentative D call: TRBD2 (7 bases). CDR3 sequence (DNA): TGTGCCAGCAGTTCGGAGGGCGGGGGCACGCAGTATTTT. Its protein product is CASSSEGGGTQYF.